This TCR beta chain was documented in a study of blood T cell repertoires in COVID-19. At the level of the study: There were acute and convalescent COVID-19 samples, and they came from the United States, Italy and Spain.

Per the authors' pipeline: Estimates of nucleated cell counts were drawn from the amplification of reference gene primers. Some clones are missing from TCRdb's copy, which holds only in-frame ones; the method was immunoSEQ multiplex PCR. V and J calls and clone size follow that table, whereas D and trimming were derived from the DNA. The data contain approximately 400,000 clones, more than 75% of them singletons. This clone was picked up a small number of times. Germline V gives CDR1 MNHNS, CDR2 SASEGT. The CDR3 runs to 11 residues. V was pared by 3 bases and J by 9 bases, with 6 bases between. This receptor was taken from a young woman who had recovered from COVID-19. Sample: PBMCs or T cells enriched from blood (not recorded which). The gene calls are TRBV6-1 and TRBJ1-5; TRBD1 might be the D (5 bases). The CDR3 sequence: CASSEGRPQHF. The DNA for the CDR3 is TGTGCCAGCAGTGAGGGGCGGCCCCAGCATTTT.